This T cell receptor beta chain was found in a study of CD8+ T cells in alopecia areata. About the study: Tofacitinib ran for 6 to 18 months before 6 months off drug.

Study observations and caveats: During tofacitinib treatment, many expanded lesional clones remained in scalp and blood. Among the 100 top clones, expanded CD8+ clones, like scalp clonality, were significantly decreased by tofacitinib.

In each case, RNA was isolated and then reverse transcribed into cDNA as the sequencing template. The method was immunoSEQ multiplex PCR; TCRdb's version includes in-frame clones alone and lacks a portion of them. The sample contains a few hundred thousand clones, 45% to 70% of which appear only once. CDR3 length: 15 residues. Trimming took off 6 bases at V and 5 bases at J, with 17 bases between the two ends. Germline lookup yields CDR1 LNHDA and CDR2 SQIVND (reference sequence). Treatment reported: oral pan-JAK inhibitor, 5-10 mg twice daily. Cell sorting on a FACSAria was used to separate CD4+ and CD8+ T cells from the PBMCs. As concerns this clone: The target antigen is unknown.

Source: CD4+ T cells sorted from blood, taken at roughly week 53, from a patient treated with tofacitinib. The chain is built from TRBV19 and TRBJ2-1, with D tentatively TRBD2 (6 bases). This TCR was recovered from a human donor with alopecia areata. The CDR3 region has the DNA TGTGCCAGTAGGAACCAGGGTCGGAGGGACAATGAGCAGTTCTTC. Translating gives CASRNQGRRDNEQFF.